The sequence of this T cell receptor beta chain was determined in a study of OX40 agonist ivuxolimab in advanced cancers. Method: immunoSEQ multiplex PCR; TCRdb's copy keeps in-frame clones and lacks some. The table records tens of thousands of clones, about 86% of them present only once. The specimen comprised CD4+ or CD8+ T cells sorted from blood, sampled in a trial of the OX40 agonist ivuxolimab. The clonotype comes from an adult with an advanced solid tumor such as melanoma, head and neck, liver or kidney cancer.

The CDR3 nucleotides read TGCACCAGCAGCCAAAGACTAGCGGGAGAAGATACGCAGTATTTT. The encoded protein is CTSSQRLAGEDTQYF. The rearrangement links TRBV1 to TRBJ2-3; the D call of TRBD2 is as the table states it, not checked on the DNA. TRBV1 has pseudogene status. The CDR3 has 15 residues.